This T cell receptor beta chain was recovered during a study of T cells expressing NK-cell markers. TCRdb re-called the 5' RACE reads, yielding one record per CDR3 amino acid sequence without DNA. This sample's clone table lists about 370,000 distinct CDR3 sequences. This CDR3 spans 14 amino acids. Looked up from germline, CDR1 is WSHSY and CDR2 is SAAADI. This clonotype was obtained from a woman aged 45-65 years in good health. The chain uses TRBV10-2 and TRBJ2-5. What was sequenced was blood T cells: a sorted CD56 or NKG2C T cell subset, CD4+ or CD8+ T cells, or bulk PBMC T cells (not recorded which). The CDR3 region is CASSSTLARETQYF.